The next 12 T cell receptor beta chains were all read from a single sample in a study of cytomegalovirus exposure and HLA in healthy donors. The PCR made use of 60 Vbeta and 13 Jbeta primers. Using immunoSEQ multiplex PCR, the repertoire was profiled, and TCRdb retains in-frame clones only, with some absent. This sample has some 130,000 clones, with roughly three quarters found just once. What was sequenced was PBMCs. Every receptor here comes from a man younger than 35 in good health and CMV-seronegative.

Ten or more counts support this clone. The chain employs TRBV7-2 and TRBJ1-1, with D uncertain. V was shortened by 5 bases and J by 1 base, with 20 bases between the two germline ends. This CDR3 spans 17 amino acids. Germline lookup yields CDR1 SGHTA and CDR2 FQGNSA. The CDR3 loop is CASSPVRFPNQNTEAFF. The CDR3 bases are TGTGCCAGCAGCCCCGTGCGGTTTCCCAATCAGAACACTGAAGCTTTCTTT.

This clone was detected a few times. This sequence joins TRBV4-3 and TRBJ2-7, with 7 bases fitting TRBD1. Unmatched junction bases numbered 11, after V lost 0 bases and J lost 3 bases. The CDR3 runs to 17 residues. Germline V gene sequence: CDR1 LGHNA, CDR2 YSLEER. The CDR3 protein is CASSQEHGQDVHYEQYF. CDR3 nucleotides: TGCGCCAGCAGCCAAGAGCACGGACAGGATGTGCACTACGAGCAGTACTTC.

Comments on this clone: Other nucleotide sequences in the sample specify the same CDR3. The chain couples TRBV28 to TRBJ1-4, with a tentative D call TRBD1 (5 bases). V was cut by 10 bases and J by 4 bases, with 19 bases left in between. Germline V gives CDR1 MDHEN, CDR2 SYDVKM. The CDR3 runs to 15 residues. The CDR3 DNA reads as TGTGCCATCCAGGGAGGGTCCACTCTTAATGAAAAACTGTTTTTT. Its protein is CAIQGGSTLNEKLFF.

The chain recombines TRBV29-1 with TRBJ2-3; 7 bases are shared with TRBD2. V lost 8 bases to trimming and J lost 3 bases; unmatched junction nucleotides: 17. Germline lookup yields CDR1 SQVTM and CDR2 ANQGSEA. The CDR3 totals 16 residues. Written as DNA, the CDR3 is TGCAGCCCGGTGGTAGCGGGCCCTTCGGGAACAGATACGCAGTATTTT. It yields the protein CSPVVAGPSGTDTQYF.

This rearrangement joins TRBV4-3 to TRBJ2-5; maybe TRBD2 (5 bases). Germline assignment: CDR1 LGHNA and CDR2 YSLEER. The V end lost 5 bases, the J end lost 3 bases, and 16 bases lay between the germline ends. The CDR3 length is 15 residues. In DNA, the CDR3 is TGCGCCAGCAGCGCGACAATGATGGGAGAAGAGACCCAGTACTTC. Its translation is CASSATMMGEETQYF.

V is TRBV5-1 and J is TRBJ1-2; a weak D match, TRBD1 (6 bases). CDR1 and CDR2 from the germline V gene are SGHRS and YFSETQ. The V end was cut by 4 bases, the J end by 8 bases, with 12 bases between. The CDR3 covers 12 residues. This chain's CDR3 is CASSIQGVGYTF. The CDR3, as DNA: TGCGCCAGCAGCATACAGGGTGTCGGCTACACCTTC.

This clone was detected a few times. The V call is TRBV29-1, the J call TRBJ2-2; D perhaps matches TRBD2 (6 bases). CDR3 length equals 14 residues. With 4 bases removed from V and 1 base from J, the gap between germline ends came to 10 bases. The germline CDR1 and CDR2 sequences are SQVTM and ANQGSEA. CDR3 loop: CSVGGRLNTGELFF. The CDR3 nucleotides read TGCAGCGTTGGGGGGAGGCTGAACACCGGGGAGCTGTTTTTT.

The J gene is TRBJ1-4, the V gene TRBV7-6; 7 bases match TRBD1. Trimming took 5 bases from V and 6 from J; bases not matched to a gene: 30. The germline gives CDR1 SGHVS, CDR2 FNYEAQ. This CDR3 contains 22 residues. CDR3 DNA sequence: TGTGCCAGCAGCCGATTCCCGGGGGCCGACAGGGTGGATCCTCGAGCGGATGAAAAACTGTTTTTT. Translation: CASSRFPGADRVDPRADEKLFF.

The chain links TRBV4-2 to TRBJ2-5, with D possibly TRBD2 on 5 matching bases. CDR1 is LGHNA, CDR2 YNFKEQ, per germline. V was trimmed by 0 bases and J by 2 bases, leaving 10 bases between them. This CDR3 is 15 amino acids long. CDR3 sequence: CASSQEQRFQETQYF. DNA of the CDR3: TGTGCCAGCAGCCAAGAACAGCGGTTTCAAGAGACCCAGTACTTC.

The chain recombines TRBV15 with TRBJ1-3; D gene ambiguous. The length of the CDR3 is 16 residues. V lost 5 bases and J 2 bases, leaving 16 bases between the germline ends. In germline, CDR1 is LNHNV, CDR2 YYDKDF (reference sequence). For the CDR3, the DNA is TGTGCCACCAGCGGATCCGCGGCCGCGGCTGGAAACACCATATATTTT. This translates into CATSGSAAAAGNTIYF.

This chain links TRBV4-3 with TRBJ2-3, with 9 bases lining up with TRBD2. CDR1 is LGHNA and CDR2 is YSLEER in the germline V gene. Unmatched junction bases numbered 6, after V lost 0 bases and J lost 2 bases. This CDR3 comprises 17 residues. CDR3 loop: CASSQDGAGGPTDTQYF. For the CDR3, the DNA is TGCGCCAGCAGCCAAGATGGTGCGGGAGGGCCCACAGATACGCAGTATTTT.

The gene calls are TRBV7-2 and TRBJ2-1; 8 positions agree with TRBD2. From germline, CDR1 is SGHTA and CDR2 FQGNSA. The junction had 6 bases not matched to a gene; V was cut back by 1 base and J by 4 bases. CDR3 length: 16 residues. CDR3: CASSLDGGGKYNEQFF. CDR3 sequence (DNA): TGTGCCAGCAGCTTAGATGGCGGGGGGAAATACAATGAGCAGTTCTTC.